The clone carrying this T cell receptor (beta chain) was seen a few times. Germline lookup yields CDR1 SGHTA and CDR2 FQGNSA. V shed 4 bases and J 3 bases; nucleotides not matched to a gene: 4. CDR3 length: 14 residues. A second PCR, run for roughly 7 to 12 cycles, used a sample-barcoded 5' primer plus a J-beta primer mix. TCRdb re-called the 5' RACE reads with MiXCR, one entry per CDR3 protein. The sample lists approximately 880,000 distinct CDR3 sequences, roughly 48% occurring once. These data originate in a study of blood T cells in healthy people across ages. The chain combines TRBV7-2 with TRBJ2-5, with 8 bases aligning to TRBD1. This receptor was obtained from a man aged 25-40 years in good health. Sequenced material: blood. CDR3 residues: CASSSRQGKETQYF. The DNA for the CDR3 is TGTGCCAGCAGCTCAAGACAGGGGAAAGAGACCCAGTACTTC.